These T cell receptor beta chains were read from a single sample in a study of T-cell memory formation after mild COVID-19. TCRdb re-called the 5' RACE reads with MiXCR, one entry per CDR3 protein. The top ten clones hold 25% to 30% of a sample with around 36,000 distinct CDR3 sequences, more than 9.5% of them seen once. The specimen was PBMCs or a T cell subset sorted from them (not recorded which). These receptors were taken from a man between 18 and 29 years old who had mild COVID-19 (a few samples of this study predate the infection). Cell type and time point are not known. Both conserved end residues are part of each CDR3. Fields, in order: J gene, V gene, CDR3 protein.

j_call: TRBJ2-3; v_call: TRBV10-1; cdr3_aa: CASSEGQGHTDTQYF
j_call: TRBJ1-3; v_call: TRBV5-1; cdr3_aa: CASRDVGNTIYF
j_call: TRBJ2-5; v_call: TRBV6-6; cdr3_aa: CASSQRTGPGETQYF
j_call: TRBJ2-7; v_call: TRBV6-2/TRBV6-3; cdr3_aa: CASSPIGQGVYEQYF
j_call: TRBJ2-1; v_call: TRBV27; cdr3_aa: CASSSLGLEEQFF
j_call: TRBJ2-7; v_call: TRBV18; cdr3_aa: CASSPTSGSYEQYF
j_call: TRBJ2-5; v_call: TRBV6-5; cdr3_aa: CASSYSGTSGGETQYF
j_call: TRBJ2-3; v_call: TRBV18; cdr3_aa: CASSPKGRKQYF
j_call: TRBJ2-1; v_call: TRBV7-2; cdr3_aa: CASSLILARNEQFF
j_call: TRBJ2-7; v_call: TRBV7-2; cdr3_aa: CASTFSRTNYEQYF
j_call: TRBJ1-1; v_call: TRBV27; cdr3_aa: CASGASAEAFF
j_call: TRBJ1-1; v_call: TRBV4-1; cdr3_aa: CASGDFRSAEAFF
j_call: TRBJ2-6; v_call: TRBV5-1; cdr3_aa: CASSLTGANVLTF
j_call: TRBJ1-2; v_call: TRBV6-5; cdr3_aa: CASSRYRGSYGYTF
j_call: TRBJ2-3; v_call: TRBV7-2; cdr3_aa: CASSLRQPGTDTQYF
j_call: TRBJ2-1; v_call: TRBV5-4; cdr3_aa: CASSLEGDSYNEQFF
j_call: TRBJ1-2; v_call: TRBV9; cdr3_aa: CASSVKGQGDRDYGYTF
j_call: TRBJ2-5; v_call: TRBV12-3/TRBV12-4; cdr3_aa: CASSLETPQETQYF
j_call: TRBJ2-3; v_call: TRBV10-3; cdr3_aa: CATSQGGPTDTQYF
j_call: TRBJ2-1; v_call: TRBV7-6; cdr3_aa: CASSLVPAGDYNEQFF
j_call: TRBJ2-3; v_call: TRBV4-1; cdr3_aa: CASSRDSGGGTDTQYF
j_call: TRBJ1-5; v_call: TRBV5-1; cdr3_aa: CASSWDGGSNQPQHF
j_call: TRBJ1-2; v_call: TRBV4-1; cdr3_aa: CASSQAGTSYGYTF
j_call: TRBJ2-3; v_call: TRBV6-2/TRBV6-3; cdr3_aa: CASELRWKAGDTQYF